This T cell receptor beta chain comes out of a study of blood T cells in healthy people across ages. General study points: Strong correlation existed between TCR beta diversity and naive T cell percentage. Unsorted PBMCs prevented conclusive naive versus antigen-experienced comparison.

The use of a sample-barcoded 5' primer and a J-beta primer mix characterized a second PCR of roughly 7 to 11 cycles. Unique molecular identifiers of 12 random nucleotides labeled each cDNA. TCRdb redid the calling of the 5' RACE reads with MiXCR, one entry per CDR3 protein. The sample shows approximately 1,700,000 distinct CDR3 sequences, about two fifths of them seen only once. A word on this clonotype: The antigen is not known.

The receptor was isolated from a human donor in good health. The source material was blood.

CDR3 loop: CASSLAMVGGPYNEQFF. The CDR3 region has the DNA TGCGCCAGCAGCTTGGCAATGGTCGGGGGTCCCTACAATGAGCAGTTCTTC. The J gene is TRBJ2-1, the V gene TRBV5-1; tentatively, D is TRBD2 (6 bases). V lost 0 bases and J lost 2, with 15 bases in between. From germline, CDR1 is SGHRS and CDR2 YFSETQ. The CDR3 spans 17 residues.